These 31 T cell receptor beta chains share one sample of origin, sequenced in a study of blood T cells in healthy people across ages. Next came a second PCR, run for about 7 to 12 cycles, which used a sample-barcoded 5' primer along with a J-beta primer mix. TCRdb re-analysed the 5' RACE reads in MiXCR, keeping a single row per CDR3 protein. The sample consists of fewer than 700,000 distinct CDR3 sequences, 40% to 50% of them appearing once. Sequenced material: blood. These receptors were collected from a man older than 75 in good health.

The V call is TRBV12-3 or TRBV12-4, the J call TRBJ2-5, with TRBD2 identical over 12 bases. V was pared by 1 base and J by 2 bases, with 2 bases of the junction left unmatched. This CDR3 spans 16 amino acids. The CDR3 DNA reads as TGTGCCAGCAGTTTAGTACTAGCGGGGGGACAAGAGACCCAGTACTTC. Its translation is CASSLVLAGGQETQYF.

This clonotype was detected only once. The chain recombines TRBV7-2 with TRBJ2-1; 11 nucleotides match TRBD2. Germline CDR1 SGHTA, CDR2 FQGNSA. J lost 7 bases, V lost 4 bases, and 6 bases had no gene match. The CDR3 is made up of 15 amino acids. This chain's CDR3 is CASSSLAGVRNEQFF. CDR3 in DNA: TGTGCCAGCAGCTCACTAGCGGGAGTCCGAAATGAGCAGTTCTTC.

The V and J genes are TRBV11-2 and TRBJ2-7, with 7 bases aligning to TRBD2. CDR1 is SGHAT, CDR2 FQNNGV, per germline. Trimming at V came to 6 bases and at J to 5 bases, leaving 10 bases not matched to a gene. CDR3 length equals 14 residues. CDR3 DNA sequence: TGTGCCAGCAGGTCGGGACTATGGGGCGACGAGCAGTACTTC. Translated, it gives CASRSGLWGDEQYF.

Only a few counts were recorded for this clonotype. The rearrangement links TRBV20-1 to TRBJ1-4; TRBD1 might be the D (5 bases). Germline assignment: CDR1 DFQATT and CDR2 SNEGSKA (reference sequence). This CDR3 contains 16 residues. Trimming cost V 3 bases and J 7 bases, with 21 bases left between them. DNA of the CDR3: TGCAGTGCTAGGAAGCCCTGGGGAGGGGAGGGTGAAAAACTGTTTTTT. It specifies CSARKPWGGEGEKLFF.

The chain recombines TRBV4-1 with TRBJ1-4; 7 bases are shared with TRBD1. CDR1 and CDR2 from the germline V gene are MGHRA and YSYEKL. The CDR3 spans 14 residues. After removal of 1 base from V and 12 bases from J, the junction contained 8 bases not matched to a gene. CDR3 bases: TGCGCCAGCAGCCAAGGGCACGGACAGGAGGAACTGTTTTTT. Protein sequence: CASSQGHGQEELFF.

The V and J genes are TRBV4-1 and TRBJ2-4; D gene ambiguous. The J call may not be correct, given that the DNA end is closer to TRBJ2-7. Germline V gene data show CDR1 as MGHRA and CDR2 as YSYEKL. This CDR3 spans 14 amino acids. CDR3 in DNA: TGCGCCAGCAGCCAAGCCCTCGTGGGAAGCGAGCAGTACTTC. Encoded protein: CASSQALVGSEQYF.

This clonotype was observed a few times. The chain carries TRBV10-3 and TRBJ2-7; a weak D match, TRBD1 (5 bases). Germline V gene data show CDR1 as ENHRY and CDR2 as SYGVKD. With 11 bases removed from V and 2 bases from J, the gap between germline ends came to 19 bases. The CDR3 length is 14 residues. This CDR3 is CASYSGQTTYEQYF. DNA for the CDR3: TGTGCCTCCTACTCCGGACAAACAACCTACGAGCAGTACTTC.

The CDR3 protein is CASSYGQAGIYGYTF. The CDR3 bases are TGTGCCAGCAGCTACGGACAGGCTGGTATCTATGGCTACACCTTC. The V call is TRBV6-5, the J call TRBJ1-2; 7 nucleotides agree with TRBD1. The CDR3 is 15 residues long. V lost 6 bases to trimming and J lost 4 bases; unmatched junction nucleotides: 11. Germline V gene data show CDR1 as MNHEY and CDR2 as SVGAGI.

This clonotype was seen ten or more times. The chain carries TRBV6-5 and TRBJ1-4; possibly TRBD1 for D (5 bases). V was pared by 0 bases and J by 6 bases, with 11 bases between. In germline, CDR1 is MNHEY, CDR2 SVGAGI. The length of the CDR3 is 15 residues. Here the CDR3 reads CASSYSNLGDEKLFF. In DNA, the CDR3 is TGTGCCAGCAGTTACTCGAATCTGGGGGATGAAAAACTGTTTTTT.

This clonotype was seen only a few times. The DNA for the CDR3 is TGTGCCAGCAGCGTGGACAGGGAGGACATTCAGTACTTC. Protein product: CASSVDREDIQYF. V is TRBV9 and J is TRBJ2-5; TRBD1 agrees at 8 bases. The J call may be mistaken, given a closer DNA end match to TRBJ2-4. The CDR3 extends over 13 amino acids. Germline V CDR1 and CDR2: SGDLS, YYNGEE.

V gene TRBV11-1 combines with J gene TRBJ1-5, with a tentative D call TRBD1 (6 bases). The V end lost 3 bases, the J end lost 2 bases, and 11 bases lay between the germline ends. The CDR3 contains 15 residues. Germline assignment: CDR1 SGHAT and CDR2 FQDESV (reference sequence). The DNA for the CDR3 is TGTGCCAGCAGCTTCCCCGGGGGCGGCAATCAGCCCCAGCATTTT. Amino acids: CASSFPGGGNQPQHF.

The gene calls are TRBV6-2 or TRBV6-3 and TRBJ2-7, with D hard to call. The ends were cut back, 7 bases at V and 3 bases at J, with 13 bases in the middle. The CDR3 consists of 13 residues. The germline gives CDR1 MNHEY, CDR2 SVGEGT. The chain's CDR3 is CASTDGSNYEQYF. Written as DNA, the CDR3 is TGTGCCAGCACCGACGGAAGTAACTACGAGCAGTACTTC.

J is TRBJ2-7 and V is TRBV20-1; perhaps TRBD2 as D (6 bases). The tail of the sequence fits TRBJ2-5 better, so the J call may be wrong. In germline, CDR1 is DFQATT, CDR2 SNEGSKA (reference sequence). The CDR3 consists of 14 residues. DNA of the CDR3: TGCAGTGCTAGAGATCAGGGAGGTTGGGAGACCCAGTACTTC. Its protein is CSARDQGGWETQYF.

This clonotype has more than one count but fewer than ten. This chain links TRBV20-1 with TRBJ2-1; a weak D match, TRBD2 (6 bases). Trimming pared 6 bases from V and 0 bases from J, leaving 9 bases between. The CDR3 runs to 13 residues. CDR1 is DFQATT, CDR2 SNEGSKA, per germline (reference sequence). The CDR3 reads CSALGGSYNEQFF. Written as DNA, the CDR3 is TGCAGTGCCTTGGGGGGCTCCTACAATGAGCAGTTCTTC.

The chain couples TRBV7-8 to TRBJ2-7, with 8 bases matching TRBD2. J was trimmed by 0 bases and V by 3 bases; bases with no gene match: 7. This CDR3 has 16 residues. Germline lookup yields CDR1 SGHVS and CDR2 FQNEAQ. The CDR3 protein is CASSFLQRGTSYEQYF. The CDR3 DNA is TGTGCCAGCAGCTTTTTGCAGCGGGGGACCTCCTACGAGCAGTACTTC.

CDR3 sequence (DNA): TGCAGTGCTAGAAGAAAGAACACTGAAGCTTTCTTT. This encodes CSARRKNTEAFF. J is TRBJ1-1 and V is TRBV20-1; no definite D call. Germline V gene lookup returns CDR1 DFQATT and CDR2 SNEGSKA (reference sequence). The CDR3 is made up of 12 amino acids. V was trimmed by 2 bases and J by 1 base, leaving 5 bases between them.

The rearrangement uses TRBV4-3 and TRBJ2-1, with 7 bases matching TRBD1. V trimming: 5 bases; J trimming: 10 bases; junction bases outside the gene matches: 14. The CDR3 totals 15 residues. Germline V gene sequence: CDR1 LGHNA, CDR2 YSLEER. The CDR3 bases are TGCGCCAGCAGCACAAACAGGGGATGGGGTTCCGAGCAGTTCTTC. Encoded protein: CASSTNRGWGSEQFF.

The rearrangement uses TRBV5-6 and TRBJ1-1; 9 positions match TRBD1. J was trimmed by 3 bases and V by 4 bases; bases with no gene match: 10. The CDR3 runs to 16 residues. The germline CDR1 and CDR2 sequences are SGHDT and YYEEEE. The CDR3 protein is CASSKVRDRAHTEAFF. As DNA, the CDR3 is TGTGCCAGCAGCAAGGTAAGGGACAGGGCTCACACTGAAGCTTTCTTT.

This clonotype appeared many times. Germline is not matched at one junction end, which may reflect a read error. This chain joins TRBV5-1 and TRBJ2-5, with D uncertain. CDR3 length: 13 residues. Germline V CDR1 and CDR2: SGHRS, YFSETQ. CDR3 sequence reads: CASSLVGGETQYF. In DNA, the CDR3 is TGTGCCAGCAGTTTGGTGGGTGGGGAGACCCAGTACTTC.

The table lists this clonotype with a few counts. The chain couples TRBV5-1 to TRBJ1-1; 8 bases are shared with TRBD1. Germline CDR1 and CDR2: SGHRS and YFSETQ. The length of the CDR3 is 14 residues. The trim removed 4 bases at V and 1 base at J, leaving 3 bases unmatched. The CDR3 nucleotides are TGCGCCAGCAGCATCGGGACAGGGAACACTGAAGCTTTCTTT. Translation: CASSIGTGNTEAFF.

This clonotype appeared many times. The chain links TRBV5-1 to TRBJ2-3; TRBD2 is a possible D gene (7 bases). V was shortened by 5 bases and J by 5 bases, with 21 bases between the two germline ends. The germline CDR1 and CDR2 sequences are SGHRS and YFSETQ. There are 16 residues in the CDR3. The CDR3 nucleotides read TGCGCCAGCAGGCCGGGACACCAAACGGGGGGAGATACGCAGTATTTT. Translating gives CASRPGHQTGGDTQYF.

The rearrangement joins TRBV12-3 or TRBV12-4 to TRBJ1-2, with D unresolved. CDR3 size: 15 residues. Trimming took 5 bases from V and 0 from J, leaving 13 bases between them. DNA of the CDR3: TGTGCCAGCAGTATTAGGCCGACGGCTAACTATGGCTACACCTTC. It yields the protein CASSIRPTANYGYTF.

This clonotype was detected a few times. The chain joins TRBV7-9 to TRBJ2-3; 8 bases are shared with TRBD2. CDR3 length: 16 amino acids. Germline assignment: CDR1 SEHNR and CDR2 FQNEAQ (reference sequence). Trimming removed 1 base from V and 0 bases from J; junction bases left unmatched: 3. CDR3: CASSLVGTSSTDTQYF. DNA of the CDR3: TGTGCCAGCAGCTTAGTCGGGACTAGTAGCACAGATACGCAGTATTTT.

The chain joins TRBV6-2 or TRBV6-3 to TRBJ1-2; 7 bases map to TRBD1. After removal of 2 bases from V and 4 bases from J, the junction contained 4 bases not matched to a gene. Germline loops: CDR1 MNHEY, CDR2 SVGEGT. The CDR3 is 14 amino acids. The CDR3 region is CASSYDRESYGYTF. The CDR3 DNA reads as TGTGCCAGCAGTTACGACAGGGAGAGCTATGGCTACACCTTC.

This clonotype was counted a few times. J is TRBJ2-1 and V is TRBV20-1; D may be TRBD1 or TRBD2 (5 bases each). This CDR3 has 16 amino acids. Germline loops: CDR1 DFQATT, CDR2 SNEGSKA (reference sequence). Trimming took 0 bases from V and 1 from J, leaving 13 bases between them. The CDR3 coding sequence is TGCAGTGCTAGAGATCAGGGAGTGTCTTCCTACAATGAGCAGTTCTTC. As protein: CSARDQGVSSYNEQFF.

The J gene is TRBJ2-1, the V gene TRBV5-1; D is unresolved. V lost 0 bases and J lost 0, with 13 bases in between. CDR1 and CDR2 (germline): SGHRS, YFSETQ. The CDR3 covers 17 residues. CDR3 bases: TGCGCCAGCAGCTTGGACGGAGCATCGGGCTCCTACAATGAGCAGTTCTTC. Residues: CASSLDGASGSYNEQFF.

The CDR3: CASSESGRGGDTQYF. The CDR3 region has the DNA TGTGCCAGCAGTGAATCCGGGAGAGGGGGAGATACGCAGTATTTT. The genes are TRBV25-1 and TRBJ2-3, with D perhaps TRBD1 or TRBD2 (6 bases each). Deletions cut 1 base from V and 5 bases from J, with 13 bases between. CDR3 length equals 15 residues. Germline CDR1 MGHDK, CDR2 SYGVNS.

This rearrangement joins TRBV5-1 to TRBJ2-3, with unresolved D. Germline loops: CDR1 SGHRS, CDR2 YFSETQ. The CDR3 loop spans 11 amino acids. V was pared by 3 bases and J by 7 bases, with 6 bases between. The CDR3 sequence: CASSSENTQYF. The DNA of the CDR3 is TGCGCCAGCAGCTCGGAAAATACGCAGTATTTT. The full variable domain, with the rest looked up from reference TRBV5-1 and TRBJ2-3, is KAGVTQTPRYLIKTRGQQVTLSCSPISGHRSVSWYQQTPGQGLQFLFEYFSETQRNKGNFPGRFSGRQFSNSRSEMNVSTLELGDSALYLCASSSENTQYFGPGTRLTVL.

This clonotype came up a few times. The chain couples TRBV12-3 or TRBV12-4 to TRBJ2-5; tentatively, D is TRBD2 (7 bases). The CDR3 spans 15 residues. V gave up 6 bases and J gave up 5 bases, with 19 bases separating them. CDR3 nucleotides: TGTGCCAGCAGCCCAAGCCGCGGGGGCGCGGAGACCCAGTACTTC. It codes for CASSPSRGGAETQYF.

This clonotype was picked up one time. The V call is TRBV6-5, the J call TRBJ1-1; D call uncertain. Germline V CDR1 and CDR2: MNHEY, SVGAGI. Deletions cut 7 bases from V and 6 bases from J, with 9 bases between. There are 11 residues in the CDR3. CDR3 DNA sequence: TGTGCCAGCACTCGGGGTGCTGAAGCTTTCTTT. Its protein is CASTRGAEAFF.

With respect to this clonotype: Germline is not matched at one junction end, which may reflect a read error. The chain recombines TRBV28 with TRBJ2-7; TRBD2 is a possible D gene (5 bases). This CDR3 contains 14 residues. The germline V gene encodes CDR1 MDHEN and CDR2 SYDVKM. In DNA, the CDR3 is TGTGCCGGCAGTTTGCGAGGGCCAACGTACGAGCAGTACTTC. Its translation is CAGSLRGPTYEQYF.